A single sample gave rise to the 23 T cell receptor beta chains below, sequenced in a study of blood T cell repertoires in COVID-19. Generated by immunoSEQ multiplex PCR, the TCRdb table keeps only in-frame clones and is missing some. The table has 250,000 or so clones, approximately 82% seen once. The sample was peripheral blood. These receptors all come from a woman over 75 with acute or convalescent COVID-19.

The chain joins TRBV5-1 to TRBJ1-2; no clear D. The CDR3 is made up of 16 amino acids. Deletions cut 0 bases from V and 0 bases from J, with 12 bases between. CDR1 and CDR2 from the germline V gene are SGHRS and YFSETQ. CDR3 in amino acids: CASSLVGGNTNYGYTF. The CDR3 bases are TGCGCCAGCAGCTTGGTGGGCGGGAATACTAACTATGGCTACACCTTC.

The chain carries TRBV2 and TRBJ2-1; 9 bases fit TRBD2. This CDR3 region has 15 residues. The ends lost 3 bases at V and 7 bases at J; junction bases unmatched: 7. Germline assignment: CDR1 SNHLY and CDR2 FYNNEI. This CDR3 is CASSDRAGGPNEQFF. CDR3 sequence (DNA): TGTGCCAGCAGTGATAGAGCGGGGGGCCCAAATGAGCAGTTCTTC.

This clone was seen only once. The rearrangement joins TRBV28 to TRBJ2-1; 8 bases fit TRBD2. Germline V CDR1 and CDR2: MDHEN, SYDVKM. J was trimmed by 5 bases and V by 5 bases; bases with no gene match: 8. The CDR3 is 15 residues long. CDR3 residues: CASSAGGASHNEQFF. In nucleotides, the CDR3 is TGTGCCAGCAGTGCCGGGGGGGCATCCCACAATGAGCAGTTCTTC.

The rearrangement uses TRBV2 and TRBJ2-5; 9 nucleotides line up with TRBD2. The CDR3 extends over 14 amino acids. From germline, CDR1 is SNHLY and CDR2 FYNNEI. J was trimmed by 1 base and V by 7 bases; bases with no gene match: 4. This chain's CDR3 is CASIGGGAQETQYF. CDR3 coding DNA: TGTGCCAGCATCGGCGGGGGGGCCCAAGAGACCCAGTACTTC.

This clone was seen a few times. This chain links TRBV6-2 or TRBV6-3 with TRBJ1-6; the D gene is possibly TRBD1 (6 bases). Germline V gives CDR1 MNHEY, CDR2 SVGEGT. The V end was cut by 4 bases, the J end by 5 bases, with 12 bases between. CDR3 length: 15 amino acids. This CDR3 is CASSFLRQDNSPLHF. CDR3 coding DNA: TGTGCCAGCAGTTTTTTGCGACAGGATAATTCACCCCTCCACTTT.

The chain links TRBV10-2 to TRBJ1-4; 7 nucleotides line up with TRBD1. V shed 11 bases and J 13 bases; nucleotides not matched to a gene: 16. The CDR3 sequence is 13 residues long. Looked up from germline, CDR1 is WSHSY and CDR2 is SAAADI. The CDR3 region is CACPGQRVEGLFF. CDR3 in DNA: TGCGCCTGCCCGGGACAGAGAGTCGAGGGACTGTTTTTT.

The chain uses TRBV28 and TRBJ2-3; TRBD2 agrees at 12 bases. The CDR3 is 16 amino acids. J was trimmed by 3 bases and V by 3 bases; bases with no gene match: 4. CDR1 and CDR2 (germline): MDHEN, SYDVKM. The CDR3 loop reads CASSFGLAGRTDTQYF. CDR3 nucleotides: TGTGCCAGCAGTTTTGGACTAGCGGGAAGGACAGATACGCAGTATTTT.

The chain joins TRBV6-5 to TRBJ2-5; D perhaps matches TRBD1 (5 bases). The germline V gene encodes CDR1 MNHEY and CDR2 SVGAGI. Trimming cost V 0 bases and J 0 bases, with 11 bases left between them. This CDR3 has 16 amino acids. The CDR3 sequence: CASSYSLSGNQETQYF. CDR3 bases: TGTGCCAGCAGTTACTCGTTGTCAGGGAACCAAGAGACCCAGTACTTC.

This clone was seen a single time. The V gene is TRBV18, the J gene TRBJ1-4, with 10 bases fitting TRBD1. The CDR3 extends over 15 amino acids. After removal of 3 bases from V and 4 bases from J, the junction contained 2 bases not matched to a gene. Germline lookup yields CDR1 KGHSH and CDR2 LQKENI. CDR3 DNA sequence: TGTGCCAGCTCACCCCGGACAGGGGGTAATGAAAAACTGTTTTTT. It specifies CASSPRTGGNEKLFF.

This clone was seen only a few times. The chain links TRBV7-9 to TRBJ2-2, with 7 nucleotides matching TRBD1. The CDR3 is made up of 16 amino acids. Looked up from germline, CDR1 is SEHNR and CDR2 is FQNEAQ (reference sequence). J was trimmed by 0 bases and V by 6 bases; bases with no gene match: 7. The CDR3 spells CASSLMGQTNTGELFF. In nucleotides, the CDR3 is TGTGCCAGCAGTTTGATGGGACAGACGAACACCGGGGAGCTGTTTTTT. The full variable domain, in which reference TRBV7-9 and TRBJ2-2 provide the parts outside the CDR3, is DTGVSQNPRHKITKRGQNVTFRCDPISEHNRLYWYRQTLGQGPEFLTYFQNEAQLEKSRLLSDRFSAERPKGSFSTLEIQRTEQGDSAMYLCASSLMGQTNTGELFFGEGSRLTVL.

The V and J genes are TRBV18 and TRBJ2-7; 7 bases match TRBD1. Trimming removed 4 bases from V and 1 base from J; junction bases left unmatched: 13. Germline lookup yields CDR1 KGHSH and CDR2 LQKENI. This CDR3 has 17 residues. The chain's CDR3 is CASSLIYGTDRSYEQYF. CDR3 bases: TGTGCCAGCTCACTTATATACGGGACAGACAGATCCTACGAGCAGTACTTC.

Written as DNA, the CDR3 is TGTGCCAGCAGCGGGGGGGACAAGGAAGCTTTCTTT. It codes for CASSGGDKEAFF. V is TRBV12-3 or TRBV12-4 and J is TRBJ1-1; weak D call: TRBD1 (6 bases). Deletions cut 6 bases from V and 8 bases from J, with 13 bases between. The CDR3 covers 12 residues.

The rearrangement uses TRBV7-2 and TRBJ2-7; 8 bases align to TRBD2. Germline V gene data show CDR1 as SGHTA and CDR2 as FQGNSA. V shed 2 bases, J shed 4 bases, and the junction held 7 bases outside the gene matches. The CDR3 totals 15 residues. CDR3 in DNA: TGTGCCAGCAGCTTAATGGCGGGGGGCCCTTACGAGCAGTACTTC. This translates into CASSLMAGGPYEQYF. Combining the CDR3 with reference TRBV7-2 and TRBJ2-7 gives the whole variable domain GAGVSQSPSNKVTEKGKDVELRCDPISGHTALYWYRQSLGQGLEFLIYFQGNSAPDKSGLPSDRFSAERTGGSVSTLTIQRTQQEDSAVYLCASSLMAGGPYEQYFGPGTRLTVT.

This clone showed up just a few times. CDR3 protein: CASSWGVLGFGEAFF. The CDR3, as DNA: TGTGCCAGCAGCTGGGGGGTTTTGGGGTTCGGTGAAGCTTTCTTT. The chain links TRBV5-6 to TRBJ1-1, with D tentatively TRBD1 (5 bases). Germline CDR1 SGHDT, CDR2 YYEEEE. The V end was cut by 3 bases, the J end by 7 bases, with 19 bases between. There are 15 residues in the CDR3.

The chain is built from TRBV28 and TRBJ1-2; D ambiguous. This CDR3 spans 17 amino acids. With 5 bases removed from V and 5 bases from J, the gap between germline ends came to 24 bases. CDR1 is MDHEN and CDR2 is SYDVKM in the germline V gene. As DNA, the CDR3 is TGTGCCAGCAGTCCCCGGGGTACAGCCGGACTGGTTTATGGCTACACCTTC. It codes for CASSPRGTAGLVYGYTF.

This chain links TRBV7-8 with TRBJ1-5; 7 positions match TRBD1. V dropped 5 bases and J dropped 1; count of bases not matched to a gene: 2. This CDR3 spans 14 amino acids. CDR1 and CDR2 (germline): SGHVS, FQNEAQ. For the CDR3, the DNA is TGTGCCAGCAGCCCGACAGGGAGCAATCAGCCCCAGCATTTT. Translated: CASSPTGSNQPQHF.

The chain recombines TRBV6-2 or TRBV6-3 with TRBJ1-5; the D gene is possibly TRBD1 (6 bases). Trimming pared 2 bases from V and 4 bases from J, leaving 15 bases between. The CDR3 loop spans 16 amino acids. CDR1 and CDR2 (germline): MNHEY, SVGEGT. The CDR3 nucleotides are TGTGCCAGCAGTTACCTCGGGGGGCAGGGTAATCAGCCCCAGCATTTT. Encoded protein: CASSYLGGQGNQPQHF.

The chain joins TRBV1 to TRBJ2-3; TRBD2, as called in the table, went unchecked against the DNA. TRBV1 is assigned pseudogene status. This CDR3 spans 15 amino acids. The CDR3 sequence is CTSSRLAGAPRTQYF. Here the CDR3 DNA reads TGCACCAGCAGCCGACTAGCGGGAGCCCCTAGGACGCAGTATTTT.

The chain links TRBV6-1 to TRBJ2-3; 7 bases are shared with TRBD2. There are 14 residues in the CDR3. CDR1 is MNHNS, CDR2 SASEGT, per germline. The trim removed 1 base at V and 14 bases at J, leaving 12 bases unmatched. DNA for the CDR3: TGTGCCAGCAGTGAAGGTGGGGGGGTCCCGCGGCCGTATTTT. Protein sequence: CASSEGGGVPRPYF.

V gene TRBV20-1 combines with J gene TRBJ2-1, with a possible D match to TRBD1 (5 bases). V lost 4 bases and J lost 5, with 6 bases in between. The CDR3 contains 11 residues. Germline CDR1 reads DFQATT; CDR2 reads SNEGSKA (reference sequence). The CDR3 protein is CSAKGHNEQFF. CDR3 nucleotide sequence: TGCAGTGCTAAGGGGCACAATGAGCAGTTCTTC.

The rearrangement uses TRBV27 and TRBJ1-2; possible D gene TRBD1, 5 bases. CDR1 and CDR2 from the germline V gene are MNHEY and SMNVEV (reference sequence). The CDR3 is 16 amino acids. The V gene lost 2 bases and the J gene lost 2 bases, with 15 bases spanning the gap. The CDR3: CASSLGATGSNYGYTF. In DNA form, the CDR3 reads TGTGCCAGCAGTTTAGGGGCTACCGGATCCAACTATGGCTACACCTTC.

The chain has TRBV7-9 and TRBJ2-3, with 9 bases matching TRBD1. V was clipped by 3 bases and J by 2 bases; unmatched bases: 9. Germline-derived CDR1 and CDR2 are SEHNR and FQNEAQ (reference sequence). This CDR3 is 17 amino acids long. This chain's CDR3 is CASSLGRGQGYTDTQYF. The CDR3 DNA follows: TGTGCCAGCAGCTTGGGTAGGGGACAGGGATACACAGATACGCAGTATTTT.

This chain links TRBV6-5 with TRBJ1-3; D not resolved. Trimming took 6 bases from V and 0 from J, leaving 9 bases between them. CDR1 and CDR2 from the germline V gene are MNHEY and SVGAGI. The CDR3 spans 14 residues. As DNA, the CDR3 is TGTGCCAGCAGGAAAGCGGTCTCTGGAAACACCATATATTTT. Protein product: CASRKAVSGNTIYF.